This T cell receptor beta chain emerged from a study of T cells in Graves' hyperthyroidism and ophthalmopathy. Findings and limits, study-wide: Researchers found most expanded thyroid clonotypes above 0.001 in blood as well.

TCR beta CDR3 sequences were amplified from RNA transcripts. First-round RT-PCR of the TCR CDR3 relied on the HTBI primer set. MiXCR, run by TCRdb on the multiplex PCR reads, gives a single entry per CDR3 protein. The sample consists of about 640,000 distinct CDR3 sequences, more than 20% of them appearing once. This clonotype was counted ten times or more. Its matching antigen is unknown. Germline-derived CDR1 and CDR2 are SEHNR and FQNEAQ (reference sequence). The CDR3 extends over 15 amino acids. The V gene lost 5 bases and the J gene lost 4 bases, with 17 bases spanning the gap. Exclusion of a patient resulted from uncontrolled infection, other autoimmune disease, pregnancy or lactation.

The TCR sequence derives from a man aged 25 to 40 with Graves' ophthalmopathy. The sequencing sample was made of blood. The chain combines TRBV7-9 with TRBJ2-5, with D possibly matching TRBD1 (5 bases). The CDR3 DNA reads TGTGCCAGCAGCCAGCCGGGCAGGGATAGAGAGACCCAGTACTTC. Protein: CASSQPGRDRETQYF.